A single sample gave rise to the 30 T cell receptor beta chains below, sequenced in a study of blood T cell repertoires in COVID-19. Here immunoSEQ multiplex PCR was the method, and the copy in TCRdb shows in-frame clones only, minus some. The sample lists roughly 260,000 clones, 70% to 90% occurring once. Sequencing input: peripheral blood. The receptors were sampled from a woman in her forties who had recovered from COVID-19.

This clone was detected once. The rearrangement joins TRBV19 to TRBJ1-4; D not resolved. The V end lost 10 bases, the J end lost 0 bases, and 15 bases lay between the germline ends. CDR1 is LNHDA and CDR2 is SQIVND in the germline V gene (reference sequence). This CDR3 has 15 residues. The CDR3 DNA is TGTGCCACCCGGAGAGGGCCTGCAACTAATGAAAAACTGTTTTTT. Residues: CATRRGPATNEKLFF. Full variable domain (rest looked up from reference TRBV19 and TRBJ1-4): DGGITQSPKYLFRKEGQNVTLSCEQNLNHDAMYWYRQDPGQGLRLIYYSQIVNDFQKGDIAEGYSVSREKKESFPLTVTSAQKNPTAFYLCATRRGPATNEKLFFGSGTQLSVL.

This chain connects TRBV29-1 to TRBJ2-5, with 12 bases fitting TRBD1. Germline values: CDR1 SQVTM, CDR2 ANQGSEA. With 3 bases clipped from V and 4 bases from J, the junction kept 3 bases outside the gene matches. This CDR3 is built from 14 residues. This chain's CDR3 is CSVDRDRGPETQYF. The CDR3 nucleotides read TGCAGCGTTGACAGGGACAGGGGGCCAGAGACCCAGTACTTC.

The chain is built from TRBV5-1 and TRBJ2-3; 11 bases match TRBD2. The length of the CDR3 is 16 residues. Germline V gives CDR1 SGHRS, CDR2 YFSETQ. The J segment lost 4 bases and the V segment lost 3 bases, leaving 7 bases of the junction unmatched. CDR3 protein: CASSWPLAGESDTQYF. The CDR3 region has the DNA TGCGCCAGCAGCTGGCCACTAGCGGGAGAATCAGATACGCAGTATTTT.

The chain couples TRBV5-1 to TRBJ2-2; D is possibly TRBD1 (5 bases). Per the germline V gene, CDR1 is SGHRS and CDR2 is YFSETQ. This CDR3 contains 14 residues. Trimming shortened V by 0 bases and J by 4 bases, and 7 bases separated the two germline ends. The CDR3 loop reads CASSLETVTGELFF. The DNA for the CDR3 is TGCGCCAGCAGCTTGGAGACAGTCACCGGGGAGCTGTTTTTT.

The rearrangement links TRBV27 to TRBJ2-7, with 7 bases matching TRBD1. With 7 bases clipped from V and 6 bases from J, the junction kept 9 bases outside the gene matches. Germline V CDR1 and CDR2: MNHEY, SMNVEV (reference sequence). The CDR3 is 13 residues long. The CDR3 nucleotides read TGTGCCAGCAAGACAGGGAAACTTGGCGAGCAGTACTTC. Translating it yields CASKTGKLGEQYF.

The chain uses TRBV14 and TRBJ2-2; D uncertain. The CDR3 contains 16 residues. V dropped 1 base and J dropped 5 bases, with 14 bases sitting between them. CDR1 is SGHDN and CDR2 is FVKESK in the germline V gene. The CDR3 nucleotides read TGTGCCAGCAGCCAAGCTCCTTCTGAGGAGACCGGGGAGCTGTTTTTT. The encoded protein is CASSQAPSEETGELFF.

This clone was seen just once. This rearrangement joins TRBV3-1 (or the pseudogene TRBV3-2) to TRBJ2-3; D is perhaps TRBD2 (7 bases). Germline values: CDR1 LGHDT, CDR2 YNNKEL (reference sequence). V lost 4 bases and J 0 bases, leaving 17 bases between the germline ends. CDR3 length equals 17 residues. The CDR3 bases are TGTGCCAGCAGCCCCCGCCCTGCGGGGGCTAGCACAGATACGCAGTATTTT. It translates to CASSPRPAGASTDTQYF.

This sequence joins TRBV27 and TRBJ2-2; 13 bases are shared with TRBD2. The CDR3 is 16 amino acids. Germline CDR1 is MNHEY and CDR2 is SMNVEV (reference sequence). Trimming removed 8 bases from V and 0 bases from J; junction bases left unmatched: 3. DNA for the CDR3: TGTGCCAGCTCAACTAGCGGGGGGGCGAACACCGGGGAGCTGTTTTTT. Translated, it gives CASSTSGGANTGELFF.

CDR3 DNA sequence: TGTGCCAGTAGCCTGGACAGGTTGTGGCCGCAGTATTTT. Encoded protein: CASSLDRLWPQYF. The chain recombines TRBV19 with TRBJ2-3; 7 nucleotides line up with TRBD1. This CDR3 has 13 amino acids. The germline V gene encodes CDR1 LNHDA and CDR2 SQIVND (reference sequence). V lost 6 bases, J lost 10 bases, and 10 bases stayed unmatched.

The chain couples TRBV19 to TRBJ2-7; TRBD1 is a possible D gene (5 bases). Germline values: CDR1 LNHDA, CDR2 SQIVND (reference sequence). V was trimmed by 4 bases and J by 3 bases, leaving 10 bases between them. This CDR3 has 13 amino acids. The DNA of the CDR3 is TGTGCCAGTAGTAGAACAGGTTTCTACGAGCAGTACTTC. Translation gives CASSRTGFYEQYF.

The chain employs TRBV7-2 and TRBJ1-2; a possible D gene is TRBD1 (6 bases). Germline-derived CDR1 and CDR2 are SGHTA and FQGNSA. This CDR3 region has 17 residues. V lost 5 bases to trimming and J lost 0 bases, with 19 bases between them. This chain's CDR3 is CASSERGGGKPNYGYTF. DNA for the CDR3: TGTGCCAGCAGCGAAAGGGGGGGCGGAAAGCCTAACTATGGCTACACCTTC.

V is TRBV2 and J is TRBJ2-5, with 7 nucleotides matching TRBD1. Trimming removed 4 bases from V and 5 bases from J; junction bases left unmatched: 10. The CDR3 extends over 15 amino acids. Per germline, CDR1 SNHLY and CDR2 FYNNEI. The CDR3 here is CASSGQGGVWETQYF. The CDR3 DNA sequence: TGTGCCAGCAGTGGACAGGGCGGTGTATGGGAGACCCAGTACTTC.

V is TRBV18 and J is TRBJ1-4; 7 bases are a match to TRBD1. CDR3 length: 15 residues. The germline gives CDR1 KGHSH, CDR2 LQKENI. V dropped 4 bases and J dropped 7; count of bases not matched to a gene: 9. In nucleotides, the CDR3 is TGTGCCAGCTCACGGGGACAGTTAGGCAGTGAAAAACTGTTTTTT. The encoded protein is CASSRGQLGSEKLFF.

This rearrangement joins TRBV7-8 to TRBJ2-1, with 11 bases lining up with TRBD2. This CDR3 comprises 14 residues. Per germline, CDR1 SGHVS and CDR2 FQNEAQ. J lost 6 bases, V lost 3 bases, and 1 base had no gene match. CDR3 residues: CASSLGTSGNEQFF. CDR3 sequence (DNA): TGTGCCAGCAGCTTGGGGACTAGCGGCAATGAGCAGTTCTTC.

The J gene is TRBJ1-4, the V gene TRBV6-5; a possible D gene is TRBD1 (6 bases). This CDR3 region has 15 residues. Trimming removed 0 bases from V and 3 bases from J, with 8 bases in between. Germline V gives CDR1 MNHEY, CDR2 SVGAGI. The DNA for the CDR3 is TGTGCCAGCAGTTACTCGGGGGCGGCTAATGAAAAACTGTTTTTT. This codes for CASSYSGAANEKLFF.

The gene calls are TRBV4-1 and TRBJ1-2, with D possibly TRBD1 on 6 matching bases. Germline V gene data show CDR1 as MGHRA and CDR2 as YSYEKL. The CDR3 is 15 residues long. The V end lost 0 bases, the J end lost 4 bases, and 12 bases lay between the germline ends. The CDR3 sequence: CASSQEQGHRYGYTF. In nucleotides, the CDR3 is TGCGCCAGCAGCCAAGAGCAGGGGCACCGCTATGGCTACACCTTC.

The genes are TRBV28 and TRBJ1-5; D is perhaps TRBD1 (6 bases). The CDR3 sequence is 15 residues long. V lost 3 bases and J lost 3, with 12 bases in between. Per the germline V gene, CDR1 is MDHEN and CDR2 is SYDVKM. The chain's CDR3 is CASSLRGAYNQPQHF. As DNA, the CDR3 is TGTGCCAGCAGTTTGCGGGGGGCTTACAATCAGCCCCAGCATTTT.

The chain joins TRBV18 to TRBJ2-5; 9 bases agree with TRBD1. There are 18 residues in the CDR3. With V trimmed by 0 bases and J by 5 bases, 13 bases remained unmatched. Germline lookup yields CDR1 KGHSH and CDR2 LQKENI. CDR3 in DNA: TGTGCCAGCTCACCACCGAGAGGGACAGGGTGGATATGGGAGACCCAGTACTTC. Amino acid sequence: CASSPPRGTGWIWETQYF.

J is TRBJ1-2 and V is TRBV3-1 (or the pseudogene TRBV3-2); no reliable D call. The CDR3 totals 11 residues. CDR1 is LGHDT, CDR2 YNNKEL, per germline (reference sequence). The V end was cut by 1 base, the J end by 7 bases, with 4 bases between. Here the CDR3 reads CASSQGSGYTF. In nucleotides, the CDR3 is TGTGCCAGCAGCCAAGGCAGTGGCTACACCTTC.

The chain has TRBV5-1 and TRBJ2-7, with TRBD1 identical over 7 bases. This CDR3 has 13 amino acids. V shed 4 bases and J 3 bases; nucleotides not matched to a gene: 4. Germline V gene data show CDR1 as SGHRS and CDR2 as YFSETQ. CDR3 amino acids: CASSLDRVYEQYF. The CDR3 DNA is TGCGCCAGCAGCCTCGACAGGGTCTACGAGCAGTACTTC.

V gene TRBV29-1 combines with J gene TRBJ1-1; D is unresolved. In germline, CDR1 is SQVTM, CDR2 ANQGSEA. CDR3 length equals 12 residues. Trimming removed 1 base at V and 0 bases at J, with 3 bases between. CDR3 loop: CSVEGLNTEAFF. The CDR3 DNA reads TGCAGCGTTGAAGGGCTGAACACTGAAGCTTTCTTT.

The chain employs TRBV2 and TRBJ1-1; 7 positions match TRBD1. The CDR3 contains 14 residues. The V and J ends lost 7 bases and 5 bases, in that order; junction bases with no gene match: 10. Germline CDR1 and CDR2: SNHLY and FYNNEI. DNA for the CDR3: TGTGCCAGCAAGCAAACAGGGGTGGGGACTGAAGCTTTCTTT. Residues: CASKQTGVGTEAFF.

The rearrangement joins TRBV10-3 to TRBJ2-7; 8 positions agree with TRBD1. The CDR3 consists of 14 residues. After removal of 5 bases from V and 4 bases from J, the junction contained 7 bases not matched to a gene. Looked up from germline, CDR1 is ENHRY and CDR2 is SYGVKD. In DNA form, the CDR3 reads TGTGCCATCAGTCCCCGACAGGGGCTGTACGAGCAGTACTTC. It codes for CAISPRQGLYEQYF.

The CDR3 spells CASSVVPGYGENTEAFF. The DNA of the CDR3 is TGTGCCAGCAGCGTAGTCCCGGGGTACGGAGAGAACACTGAAGCTTTCTTT. The chain joins TRBV9 to TRBJ1-1; D uncertain. CDR3 length equals 17 residues. Germline V gives CDR1 SGDLS, CDR2 YYNGEE. With 0 bases removed from V and 1 base from J, the gap between germline ends came to 16 bases.

The chain combines TRBV4-2 with TRBJ2-7, with 12 bases that match TRBD2. In germline, CDR1 is LGHNA, CDR2 YNFKEQ. The CDR3 length is 19 residues. V lost 0 bases to trimming and J lost 0 bases; unmatched junction nucleotides: 9. As DNA, the CDR3 is TGTGCCAGCAGCCAAGAGTTGTCTAGCGGGGGGGGGAGCTCCTACGAGCAGTACTTC. It encodes CASSQELSSGGGSSYEQYF.

This rearrangement joins TRBV28 to TRBJ2-7; 13 bases align to TRBD2. Germline V gene lookup returns CDR1 MDHEN and CDR2 SYDVKM. The CDR3 is made up of 17 amino acids. V trimming: 5 bases; J trimming: 5 bases; junction bases outside the gene matches: 12. This chain's CDR3 is CASSQPSGTSGVDEQYF. CDR3 coding DNA: TGTGCCAGCAGTCAACCCTCCGGGACTAGCGGGGTGGACGAGCAGTACTTC.

The chain links TRBV23-1 to TRBJ1-3; TRBD1 matches 9 bases. TRBV23-1 is flagged as an ORF with uncertain function. This CDR3 has 16 residues. Trimming at V came to 6 bases and at J to 4 bases, leaving 10 bases not matched to a gene. The CDR3 protein is CASSPEQGAEGNTIYF. The CDR3 DNA is TGCGCCAGCAGCCCCGAACAGGGGGCGGAGGGAAACACCATATATTTT.

This chain joins TRBV18 and TRBJ2-2; 13 nucleotides line up with TRBD2. In germline, CDR1 is KGHSH, CDR2 LQKENI. The CDR3 runs 18 residues. Trimming took 3 bases from V and 2 from J; bases not matched to a gene: 6. The CDR3 loop is CASSPPGLAGINTGELFF. The DNA of the CDR3 is TGTGCCAGCTCACCGCCGGGACTAGCGGGGATCAACACCGGGGAGCTGTTTTTT.

The chain carries TRBV10-3 and TRBJ2-7; TRBD2 is a possible D gene (5 bases). Per germline, CDR1 ENHRY and CDR2 SYGVKD. Trimming removed 10 bases at V and 6 bases at J, with 13 bases between. CDR3 length: 11 residues. The CDR3 loop reads CATVGGGEQYF. CDR3 nucleotide sequence: TGTGCCACCGTCGGCGGAGGCGAGCAGTACTTC.

The chain joins TRBV5-1 to TRBJ2-7; tentative D call: TRBD2 (6 bases). Germline-derived CDR1 and CDR2 are SGHRS and YFSETQ. CDR3 length: 14 amino acids. The V end lost 0 bases, the J end lost 6 bases, and 13 bases lay between the germline ends. CDR3 sequence (DNA): TGCGCCAGCAGCTTGGGAGATAGGGGAGGCGAGCAGTACTTC. This encodes CASSLGDRGGEQYF.